The clone carrying this T cell receptor beta chain turned up a few times. The record originates from a study of blood T cell repertoires in COVID-19. Participant ages covered about 18 to 95 years across about 25 US areas. The table came from immunoSEQ multiplex PCR; TCRdb's copy has only in-frame clones and leaves some out. This table holds some 290,000 clones, approximately 91% found once. Germline loops: CDR1 MNHEY, CDR2 SVGEGT. After removal of 0 bases from V and 5 bases from J, the junction contained 15 bases not matched to a gene. The CDR3 contains 19 residues. This clonotype originated in a woman aged 40 to 49 with acute COVID-19. The chain recombines TRBV6-2 or TRBV6-3 with TRBJ2-1; 8 bases align to TRBD2. The sequenced sample was PBMCs or T cells enriched from blood (not recorded which). CDR3 nucleotides: TGTGCCAGCAGTTACTCGAGCATGGATACGGGAGGGAAGAACAATGAGCAGTTCTTC. It is translated as CASSYSSMDTGGKNNEQFF.